These 16 T cell receptor beta chains came from one sample sequenced in a study of blood T cell repertoires in COVID-19. This table comes from immunoSEQ multiplex PCR, and its TCRdb copy is limited to in-frame clones, with some not included. The repertoire consists of about 78,000 clones, with around nine tenths occurring once and the leading ten covering 4.5% to 5%. The sample consisted of peripheral blood. These receptors originate from a man aged 50-60 years with active or convalescent COVID-19.

The rearrangement joins TRBV3-1 (or the pseudogene TRBV3-2) to TRBJ2-7, with D perhaps TRBD1 (6 bases). Trimming cost V 4 bases and J 5 bases, with 15 bases left between them. The CDR3 covers 14 residues. Germline-derived CDR1 and CDR2 are LGHDT and YNNKEL (reference sequence). In DNA, the CDR3 is TGTGCCAGCAGCCGGGGGCAGGGGAACGACGAGCAGTACTTC. Amino acid sequence: CASSRGQGNDEQYF.

V and J are TRBV6-2 or TRBV6-3 and TRBJ2-5; 8 bases are a match to TRBD1. The CDR3 consists of 13 residues. V lost 7 bases to trimming and J lost 5 bases; unmatched junction nucleotides: 6. Germline CDR1 is MNHEY and CDR2 is SVGEGT. The CDR3 region is CASTPQGVETQYF. The CDR3 nucleotides read TGTGCCAGCACCCCACAGGGGGTCGAGACCCAGTACTTC.

The rearrangement links TRBV6-5 to TRBJ2-1; 7 nucleotides align to TRBD1. The CDR3 runs 14 residues. With 5 bases clipped from V and 2 bases from J, the junction kept 3 bases outside the gene matches. The germline gives CDR1 MNHEY, CDR2 SVGAGI. The CDR3 bases are TGTGCCAGCAGTCCCAGGGGGACCTACAATGAGCAGTTCTTC. Translated: CASSPRGTYNEQFF.

The V gene is TRBV5-8, the J gene TRBJ2-5; maybe TRBD2 (5 bases). The CDR3 spans 14 residues. With 0 bases removed from V and 1 base from J, the gap between germline ends came to 7 bases. Germline CDR1 is SGHTS and CDR2 is YDEGEE. This CDR3 is CASSLGLPQETQYF. CDR3 sequence (DNA): TGTGCCAGCAGCTTGGGACTACCCCAAGAGACCCAGTACTTC.

The V call is TRBV9, the J call TRBJ2-7, with a possible D match to TRBD1 (6 bases). Per the germline V gene, CDR1 is SGDLS and CDR2 is YYNGEE. The CDR3 consists of 13 residues. Trimming cost V 4 bases and J 3 bases, with 11 bases left between them. The CDR3 sequence is CASSPWTDYEQYF. The DNA for the CDR3 is TGTGCCAGCAGCCCATGGACAGACTACGAGCAGTACTTC. Based on the CDR3 plus reference TRBV9 and TRBJ2-7, the full variable domain is DSGVTQTPKHLITATGQRVTLRCSPRSGDLSVYWYQQSLDQGLQFLIQYYNGEERAKGNILERFSAQQFPDLHSELNLSSLELGDSALYFCASSPWTDYEQYFGPGTRLTVT.

V gene TRBV5-1 combines with J gene TRBJ2-1; 9 bases match TRBD1. Looked up from germline, CDR1 is SGHRS and CDR2 is YFSETQ. After removal of 3 bases from V and 4 bases from J, the junction contained 5 bases not matched to a gene. The CDR3 extends over 15 amino acids. CDR3 coding DNA: TGCGCCAGCAGCTCCTACGGGACAGGGTACAATGAGCAGTTCTTC. It translates to CASSSYGTGYNEQFF.

V usage is TRBV7-8 and J usage is TRBJ1-1; possibly TRBD1 for D (6 bases). CDR3 size: 15 residues. Trimming pared 8 bases from V and 3 bases from J, leaving 19 bases between. Germline assignment: CDR1 SGHVS and CDR2 FQNEAQ. The CDR3 sequence: CASLGTGREDTEAFF. CDR3 nucleotide sequence: TGTGCCAGCTTAGGCACAGGGAGGGAGGACACTGAAGCTTTCTTT.

This rearrangement joins TRBV30 to TRBJ2-5, with D perhaps TRBD1 (6 bases). CDR3 length: 14 amino acids. Deletions cut 1 base from V and 3 bases from J, with 12 bases between. The germline V gene has CDR1 GTSNPN and CDR2 SVGIG (reference sequence). CDR3 residues: CAWSGGGLEETQYF. In DNA form, the CDR3 reads TGTGCCTGGAGTGGAGGGGGATTGGAAGAGACCCAGTACTTC. The whole variable domain, remainder taken from reference TRBV30 and TRBJ2-5, is SQTIHQWPATLVQPVGSPLSLECTVEGTSNPNLYWYRQAAGRGLQLLFYSVGIGQISSEVPQNLSASRPQDRQFILSSKKLLLSDSGFYLCAWSGGGLEETQYFGPGTRLLVL.

The rearrangement uses TRBV19 and TRBJ2-2; D is unresolved. The V end lost 5 bases, the J end lost 0 bases, and 13 bases lay between the germline ends. Per the germline V gene, CDR1 is LNHDA and CDR2 is SQIVND (reference sequence). CDR3 length: 16 residues. The CDR3 DNA reads as TGTGCCAGTAGTTCCAGACACCCAGCGAACACCGGGGAGCTGTTTTTT. Amino acid sequence: CASSSRHPANTGELFF.

The chain uses TRBV28 and TRBJ1-6, with D hard to call. The CDR3 consists of 12 residues. V lost 2 bases to trimming and J lost 7 bases, with 3 bases between them. The germline CDR1 and CDR2 sequences are MDHEN and SYDVKM. The DNA of the CDR3 is TGTGCCAGCAGTTTACAGAATTCACCCCTCCACTTT. Its protein product is CASSLQNSPLHF.

This clone appeared a single time. This chain joins TRBV28 and TRBJ1-1; D is unresolved. Trimming shortened V by 6 bases and J by 5 bases, and 13 bases separated the two germline ends. Looked up from germline, CDR1 is MDHEN and CDR2 is SYDVKM. The CDR3 has 13 amino acids. The CDR3 coding sequence is TGTGCCAGCAGCCGGACTATAGGTACTGAAGCTTTCTTT. Translation: CASSRTIGTEAFF.

The chain joins TRBV7-2 to TRBJ1-2; 9 bases line up with TRBD1. CDR1 is SGHTA, CDR2 FQGNSA, per germline. J gave up 8 bases and V 4 bases, and 8 bases lay outside the gene matches. This CDR3 has 14 amino acids. The CDR3 region has the DNA TGTGCCAGCAGCTCAGGGGACAGGGCGGGAGGCTACACCTTC. Its protein is CASSSGDRAGGYTF.

This rearrangement joins TRBV29-1 to TRBJ1-1; D is perhaps TRBD1 (5 bases). V was clipped by 7 bases and J by 6 bases, with 12 bases between them. Germline V gene sequence: CDR1 SQVTM, CDR2 ANQGSEA. The CDR3 loop spans 11 amino acids. In DNA, the CDR3 is TGCAGCGGGGGGGAGAGGGCTGAAGCTTTCTTT. Its translation is CSGGERAEAFF.

V usage is TRBV4-1 and J usage is TRBJ1-1; 10 bases are a match to TRBD1. The germline gives CDR1 MGHRA, CDR2 YSYEKL. Trimming took 3 bases from V and 5 from J; bases not matched to a gene: 6. CDR3 length equals 15 residues. In nucleotides, the CDR3 is TGCGCCAGCAGCCAGGGGACAGGGGAATGGACTGAAGCTTTCTTT. Its translation: CASSQGTGEWTEAFF.

The gene calls are TRBV11-3 and TRBJ2-1; 9 nucleotides align to TRBD2. J was trimmed by 8 bases and V by 5 bases; bases with no gene match: 22. This CDR3 region has 19 residues. Germline V gene data show CDR1 as SGHNT and CDR2 as YENEEA. The CDR3 sequence is CASSNRDLQAGGVVYEQFF. The CDR3 DNA follows: TGTGCCAGCAGCAACCGCGACCTTCAAGCGGGGGGAGTGGTCTATGAGCAGTTCTTC.

This rearrangement joins TRBV5-1 to TRBJ1-5; D is uncertain. Germline V CDR1 and CDR2: SGHRS, YFSETQ. V was trimmed by 0 bases and J by 7 bases, leaving 8 bases between them. This CDR3 comprises 13 residues. As DNA, the CDR3 is TGCGCCAGCAGCTTGGGCGGAGGGCAGCCCCAGCATTTT. It yields the protein CASSLGGGQPQHF.